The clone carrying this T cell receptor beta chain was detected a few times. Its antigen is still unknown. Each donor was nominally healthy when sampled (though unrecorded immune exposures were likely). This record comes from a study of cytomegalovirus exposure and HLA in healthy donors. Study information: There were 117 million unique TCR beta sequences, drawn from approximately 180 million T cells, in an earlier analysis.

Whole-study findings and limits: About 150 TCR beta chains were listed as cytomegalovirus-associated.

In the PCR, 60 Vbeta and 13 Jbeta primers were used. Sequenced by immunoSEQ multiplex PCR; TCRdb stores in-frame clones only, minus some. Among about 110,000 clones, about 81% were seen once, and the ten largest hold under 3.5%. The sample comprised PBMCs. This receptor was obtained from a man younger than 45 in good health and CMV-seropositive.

The CDR3 sequence: CASGDRAGRNQPQHF. CDR3 nucleotides: TGTGCCAGTGGAGACAGGGCAGGAAGAAATCAGCCCCAGCATTTT. The chain carries TRBV19 and TRBJ1-5; 7 bases fit TRBD1. Germline V CDR1 and CDR2: LNHDA, SQIVND (reference sequence). After removal of 8 bases from V and 4 bases from J, the junction contained 11 bases not matched to a gene. The CDR3 consists of 15 residues.